The source of this TCR beta chain is a study of cytomegalovirus exposure and HLA in healthy donors. Whole-study results and caveats: Some segments of the V type, notably TRBV6-2 and TRBV6-3, were excluded as indistinguishable. Some 16,000 TCR beta sequences were associated with HLA alleles at 0.05 false discovery rate in a later analysis.

Comments on this clone: Antigen: not known.

13 Jbeta primers and 60 Vbeta primers were used for the PCR. Repertoires were generated with immunoSEQ multiplex PCR, while TCRdb's copy carries only in-frame clones and drops some. In the table there are about 65,000 clones, 60% to 65% of which are singletons. The CDR3 extends over 12 amino acids. Germline lookup yields CDR1 SGDLS and CDR2 YYNGEE. Trimming at V came to 10 bases and at J to 5 bases, leaving 5 bases not matched to a gene. This rearrangement joins TRBV9 to TRBJ2-7, with 11 bases lining up with TRBD1. This sequence originates from a man younger than 45 in good health and CMV-seronegative. Sequencing used PBMCs. For the CDR3, the DNA is TGTGCCTCCCGGGACAGGGGGGACGAGCAGTACTTC. It specifies CASRDRGDEQYF.